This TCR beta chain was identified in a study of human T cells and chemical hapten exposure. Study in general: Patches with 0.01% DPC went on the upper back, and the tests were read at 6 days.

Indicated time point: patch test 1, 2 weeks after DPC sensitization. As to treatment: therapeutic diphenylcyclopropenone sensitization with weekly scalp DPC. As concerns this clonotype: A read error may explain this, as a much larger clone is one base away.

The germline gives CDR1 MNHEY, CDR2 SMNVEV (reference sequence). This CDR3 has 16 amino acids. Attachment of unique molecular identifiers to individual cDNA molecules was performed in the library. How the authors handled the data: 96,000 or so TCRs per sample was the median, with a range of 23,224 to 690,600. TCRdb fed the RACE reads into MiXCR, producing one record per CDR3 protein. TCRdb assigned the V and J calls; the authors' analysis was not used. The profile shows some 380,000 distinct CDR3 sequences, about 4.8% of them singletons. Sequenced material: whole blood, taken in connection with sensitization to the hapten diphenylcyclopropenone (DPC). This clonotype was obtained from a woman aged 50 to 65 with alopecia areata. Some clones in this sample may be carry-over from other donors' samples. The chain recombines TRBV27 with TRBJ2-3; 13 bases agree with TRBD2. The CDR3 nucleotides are TGTGCCAACAGTTTGTTACTAGCGGGAGGGCCCGATACGCAGTATTTT. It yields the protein CANSLLLAGGPDTQYF.